This TCR beta chain came from a study of T cells in Graves' hyperthyroidism and ophthalmopathy. This clonotype was detected many times. Germline V lookup: CDR1 SEHNR, CDR2 FQNEAQ (reference sequence). Trimming cost V 2 bases and J 7 bases, with 17 bases left between them. The CDR3 runs 15 residues. From RNA transcripts, TCR beta CDR3 regions were amplified. The HTBI primer set was used in a first-round RT-PCR of the TCR CDR3. MiXCR, applied by TCRdb to the multiplex PCR reads, yields one record per CDR3 protein. The table lists under 350,000 distinct CDR3 sequences, less than 30% of them singletons. The chain couples TRBV7-9 to TRBJ1-1; D uncertain. Sequenced material: blood. The sequence derives from a middle-aged man with Graves' hyperthyroidism that later progressed to Graves' ophthalmopathy. CDR3 bases: TGTGCCAGCAGCTTACGGCTAAGTACTTCTAGTGAAGCTTTCTTT. This translates into CASSLRLSTSSEAFF. Full variable domain (rest looked up from reference TRBV7-9 and TRBJ1-1): DTGVSQNPRHKITKRGQNVTFRCDPISEHNRLYWYRQTLGQGPEFLTYFQNEAQLEKSRLLSDRFSAERPKGSFSTLEIQRTEQGDSAMYLCASSLRLSTSSEAFFGQGTRLTVV.